This T cell receptor (beta chain) was documented in a study of T cell responses to AZD1222 COVID-19 vaccine. Across the study: Second-dose intervals of approximately 4 or approximately 12 weeks were pooled. Study findings and constraints: Among the donors, most were white British and more were female, and clonal diversity was possibly underestimated. Sampled repertoires all dated from after the peak T cell response.

As for this clone: Its specificity is unknown.

The germline V gene has CDR1 LGHDT and CDR2 YNNKEL (reference sequence). This CDR3 region has 15 residues. After removal of 4 bases from V and 5 bases from J, the junction contained 7 bases not matched to a gene. Profiling relied on immunoSEQ multiplex PCR, and the TCRdb table lists in-frame clones only, not all of them. The repertoire holds 170,000 or so clones, with around 87% as singletons. V is TRBV3-1 (or the pseudogene TRBV3-2) and J is TRBJ1-2, with 10 positions matching TRBD1. This TCR was sampled from an adult in good health. This sample comprised peripheral blood, obtained on day 0 of AZD1222 vaccination. The CDR3 nucleotides read TGTGCCAGCAGCCCTGGGACAGGGGATCTATATGGCTACACCTTC. Amino acids: CASSPGTGDLYGYTF.